This passage covers 13 T cell receptor beta chains from one sample sequenced in a study of blood T cell repertoires in COVID-19. Some clones are missing from TCRdb's copy, which holds only in-frame ones; the method was immunoSEQ multiplex PCR. This sample has about 220,000 clones; around 83% occur once, and the top ten carry approximately 2%. Sample: peripheral blood. The receptor source for this set is a man aged 35-49 years who had recovered from COVID-19.

V is TRBV7-6 and J is TRBJ2-1, with a weak D call TRBD2 (6 bases). V lost 2 bases, J lost 2 bases, and 7 bases lay in between. The CDR3 is 14 amino acids. The germline V gene has CDR1 SGHVS and CDR2 FNYEAQ. As DNA, the CDR3 is TGTGCCAGCAGCTTATCGGGGGCCTACAATGAGCAGTTCTTC. This sequence encodes CASSLSGAYNEQFF.

The V gene is TRBV7-8, the J gene TRBJ2-5, with 7 bases matching TRBD1. This CDR3 is 15 amino acids long. V dropped 1 base and J dropped 5; count of bases not matched to a gene: 7. In germline, CDR1 is SGHVS, CDR2 FQNEAQ. The DNA for the CDR3 is TGTGCCAGCAGCTTAGGCAGGGGGTTTGGGGAGACCCAGTACTTC. As protein: CASSLGRGFGETQYF.

The gene calls are TRBV5-4 and TRBJ1-2; 9 nucleotides match TRBD1. CDR3 length equals 15 residues. V lost 4 bases to trimming and J lost 4 bases; unmatched junction nucleotides: 8. From germline, CDR1 is SGHNT and CDR2 YYREEE (reference sequence). The CDR3 spells CASSPPTGGIYGYTF. CDR3 sequence (DNA): TGTGCCAGCAGCCCCCCGACAGGGGGGATCTATGGCTACACCTTC.

This clone has a single count. V usage is TRBV11-2 and J usage is TRBJ1-2; 9 bases are shared with TRBD1. V dropped 6 bases and J dropped 7; count of bases not matched to a gene: 9. The CDR3 runs to 14 residues. The V gene's germline CDR1 is SGHAT and CDR2 FQNNGV. The CDR3, as DNA: TGTGCCAGCAGGCCCCTACAGGGGGCGCTTGGCTACACCTTC. This translates into CASRPLQGALGYTF.

The chain couples TRBV7-9 to TRBJ2-7; weak D call: TRBD2 (5 bases). The CDR3 has 13 residues. V dropped 5 bases and J dropped 5 bases, with 13 bases sitting between them. Germline CDR1 reads SEHNR; CDR2 reads FQNEAQ (reference sequence). The CDR3 sequence is CASSHGVVHEQYF. CDR3 coding DNA: TGTGCCAGCAGCCACGGGGTAGTCCACGAGCAGTACTTC.

The chain combines TRBV15 with TRBJ2-3; 9 bases match TRBD1. Trimming took 3 bases from V and 3 from J; bases not matched to a gene: 1. This CDR3 comprises 14 residues. CDR1 and CDR2 from the germline V gene are LNHNV and YYDKDF (reference sequence). The CDR3 region has the DNA TGTGCCACCAGCAGGACAGGGGGGACAGATACGCAGTATTTT. It encodes CATSRTGGTDTQYF.

The rearrangement links TRBV6-6 to TRBJ1-5, with a possible D match to TRBD1 (6 bases). The CDR3 is 16 amino acids. V lost 0 bases to trimming and J lost 0 bases, with 9 bases between them. The germline CDR1 and CDR2 sequences are MNHNY and SVGAGI (reference sequence). CDR3 in DNA: TGTGCCAGCAGTTACTCGGGGGGGCATAGCAATCAGCCCCAGCATTTT. This translates into CASSYSGGHSNQPQHF.

The genes are TRBV25-1 and TRBJ1-2, with a possible D match to TRBD1 (5 bases). The germline gives CDR1 MGHDK, CDR2 SYGVNS. The CDR3 has 13 residues. Trimming took 4 bases from V and 8 from J, leaving 14 bases between them. CDR3: CASSVTGEGGYTF. CDR3 sequence (DNA): TGTGCCAGCAGTGTAACTGGGGAGGGGGGCTACACCTTC.

The chain combines TRBV29-1 with TRBJ1-2; D is uncertain. The germline CDR1 and CDR2 sequences are SQVTM and ANQGSEA. The CDR3 sequence is 15 residues long. V gave up 4 bases and J gave up 5 bases, with 20 bases separating them. The CDR3 DNA reads TGCAGCGTTGTAATGACCGGCCAACAGACGTATGGCTACACCTTC. Protein sequence: CSVVMTGQQTYGYTF.

The chain joins TRBV12-3 or TRBV12-4 to TRBJ2-3, with 8 bases that match TRBD2. The CDR3 loop spans 12 amino acids. The trim removed 4 bases at V and 8 bases at J, leaving 2 bases unmatched. The CDR3 sequence: CASSSGGRTQYF. The CDR3 nucleotides read TGTGCCAGCAGTTCGGGGGGGCGTACGCAGTATTTT.

The genes are TRBV2 and TRBJ2-7, with D perhaps matching TRBD2 (5 bases). This CDR3 contains 13 residues. V shed 7 bases and J shed 6 bases, with 16 bases lying between them. Looked up from germline, CDR1 is SNHLY and CDR2 is FYNNEI. The CDR3 nucleotides read TGTGCCAGCACGTGGGGAGTCGTCCCCGAGCAGTACTTC. Translated: CASTWGVVPEQYF.

The V and J genes are TRBV10-1 and TRBJ2-1, with D possibly being TRBD2 (6 bases). The CDR3 is 15 amino acids. CDR1 is WNHNN and CDR2 is SYGVQD in the germline V gene (reference sequence). V was cut by 0 bases and J by 2 bases, with 8 bases left in between. CDR3 loop: CASSESGTPYNEQFF. DNA of the CDR3: TGCGCCAGCAGTGAGTCCGGGACTCCCTACAATGAGCAGTTCTTC.

V gene TRBV6-5 combines with J gene TRBJ1-1; D is unclear. Germline CDR1 is MNHEY and CDR2 is SVGAGI. The CDR3 is made up of 13 amino acids. The V end lost 3 bases, the J end lost 10 bases, and 15 bases lay between the germline ends. The CDR3: CASSYDPAGSAFF. CDR3 bases: TGTGCCAGCAGTTATGACCCAGCGGGCTCAGCTTTCTTT.